This note documents a single T cell receptor (beta chain) sequence. This table comes from immunoSEQ multiplex PCR, and its TCRdb copy is limited to in-frame clones, with some not included. Of roughly 410,000 clones listed, around 95% were seen once; the top ten hold 0.02%. These data belong to a study of shared T cell receptors in the human thymus. The V and J ends lost 2 bases and 4 bases, in that order; junction bases with no gene match: 5. This CDR3 contains 16 residues. Germline CDR1 is SGHDN and CDR2 is FVKESK. This receptor was taken from a human donor. The chain carries TRBV14 and TRBJ2-2; 9 bases are shared with TRBD2. Sequenced sample: thymocytes. The CDR3 sequence: CASSQMGLATTGELFF. The CDR3 coding sequence is TGTGCCAGCAGCCAAATGGGACTAGCAACCACCGGGGAGCTGTTTTTT.